This section outlines one T cell receptor (beta chain) sequence together with its context. What it binds is not known. This sample was taken from a study of T cell responses to AZD1222 COVID-19 vaccine. Findings and caveats of the study: Nearly half of unique spike-specific TCRs reportedly avoided B.1.351 and B.1.1.7 mutated regions.

Produced via immunoSEQ multiplex PCR; TCRdb's table is partial and in-frame only. The repertoire holds 65,000 to 85,000 clones, with around 88% as singletons. With 11 bases clipped from V and 7 bases from J, the junction kept 12 bases outside the gene matches. CDR1 and CDR2 from the germline V gene are MNHEY and SMNVEV (reference sequence). The CDR3 length is 14 residues. The TCR was taken from an adult who received the MenACWY meningococcal vaccine as a control. The chain is built from TRBV27 and TRBJ2-2; the match to TRBD2 covers 8 bases. The specimen comprised peripheral blood, sampled 28 days after the second dose of the MenACWY control vaccine. Here the CDR3 reads CARAPGGAGGELFF. The CDR3 region has the DNA TGTGCCCGCGCCCCCGGGGGGGCGGGCGGGGAGCTGTTTTTT.